This record covers a single TCR beta chain. These data come from a study of control samples from healthy donors and cancer patients. TCRdb keeps only in-frame clones here, not all; method: immunoSEQ multiplex PCR. Among 150,000 or so clones, around 88% were seen once, and the ten largest hold 1.7%. The sequence was collected from a man younger than 35 in good health. Sample: blood.

DNA for the CDR3: TGTGCCAGTAGTATTGGTCGGGACAGGCTGAACACTGAAGCTTTCTTT. Translating gives CASSIGRDRLNTEAFF. This chain joins TRBV19 and TRBJ1-1; 8 nucleotides match TRBD1. CDR3 length equals 16 residues. Germline V CDR1 and CDR2: LNHDA, SQIVND (reference sequence). The V gene end was trimmed by 3 bases and the J gene end by 0 bases; junction bases not matched to a gene: 6.